This T cell receptor beta chain is from a study of cytomegalovirus exposure and HLA in healthy donors. General study points: It was reportedly the case that the classifier diagnosed cytomegalovirus status with high specificity and sensitivity. Researchers reported that a few CMV-associated chains were confirmed in vitro as CMV antigen-specific. Researchers counted around 180 TCR beta chains as cytomegalovirus-associated.

Assay used: immunoSEQ multiplex PCR; TCRdb lists only in-frame clones, some missing. The sample holds some 170,000 clones, about nine tenths seen once. About this clone: Its cognate antigen is unknown.

Germline lookup yields CDR1 MGHDK and CDR2 SYGVNS. There are 16 residues in the CDR3. Trimming removed 8 bases from V and 2 bases from J; junction bases left unmatched: 10. The sequenced sample consisted of PBMCs. The receptor comes from a young man in good health and CMV-seropositive. The rearrangement uses TRBV25-1 and TRBJ2-5; 11 bases agree with TRBD2. The CDR3 nucleotides are TGTGCCAGCCTTAAGGGGCTAGCGGGAGGACAAGAGACCCAGTACTTC. This gives the protein CASLKGLAGGQETQYF.